What follows describes a single T cell receptor (beta chain). The participants were between about 18 and 90 years old and came from under 25 US areas. Researchers sorted participants into cohorts using their self-reported clinical history. All exposed participants met a person with COVID-19 within 2 weeks before entering the study. V lost 1 base, J lost 0 bases, and 7 bases stayed unmatched. Per germline, CDR1 SGHTA and CDR2 FQGNSA. The CDR3 runs to 19 residues. Per the original data handling: Scientists estimated how many nucleated cells there were by amplifying reference gene primers. Profiled with immunoSEQ multiplex PCR; TCRdb holds only in-frame clones, not every one. That table furnishes V, J and clone size, whereas the DNA furnished D and trimming. The table records under 250,000 clones, about 87% of them present only once. This specimen comes from a study of blood T cell repertoires in COVID-19.

The chain has TRBV7-2 and TRBJ1-6; the match to TRBD1 covers 9 bases. Material: PBMCs or T cells enriched from blood (not recorded which). This receptor was taken from a woman in her thirties who had been exposed to COVID-19. The CDR3 spells CASSLEGQGARSYNSPLHF. As DNA, the CDR3 is TGTGCCAGCAGCTTAGAGGGACAGGGAGCCCGCTCCTATAATTCACCCCTCCACTTT.